This TCR beta chain was sequenced in a study of T cell changes during pregnancy in multiple sclerosis. The CDR3 contains 12 residues. In germline, CDR1 is SGHDN, CDR2 FVKESK. V lost 3 bases and J 7 bases, leaving 9 bases between the germline ends. Sequencing used immunoSEQ multiplex PCR; TCRdb keeps in-frame clones, though not all of them. There are 70,000 or so clones in the sample; roughly 91% occur only once, and over 0.25% lies in the top ten. The receptor was derived from a female donor with multiple sclerosis, enrolled in a pregnancy study. The genes are TRBV14 and TRBJ1-1, with D possibly matching TRBD1 (6 bases). The sequencing used CD4+ T cells from peripheral blood mononuclear cells, collected after pregnancy. The CDR3 region is CASSQGTIEAFF. The CDR3 coding sequence is TGTGCCAGCAGCCAGGGGACAATTGAAGCTTTCTTT.